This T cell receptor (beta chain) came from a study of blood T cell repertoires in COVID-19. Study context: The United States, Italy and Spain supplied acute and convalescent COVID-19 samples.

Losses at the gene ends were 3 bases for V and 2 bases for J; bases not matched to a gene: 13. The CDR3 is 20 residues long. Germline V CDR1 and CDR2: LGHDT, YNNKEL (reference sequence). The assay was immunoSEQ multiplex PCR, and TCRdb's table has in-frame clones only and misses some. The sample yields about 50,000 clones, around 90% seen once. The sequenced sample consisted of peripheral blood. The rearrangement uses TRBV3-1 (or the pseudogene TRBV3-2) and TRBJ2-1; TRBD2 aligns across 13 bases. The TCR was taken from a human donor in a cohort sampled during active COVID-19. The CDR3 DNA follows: TGTGCCAGCAGCCAGGATGGCAGGACTAGCGGGGGCCTACCCTACAATGAGCAGTTCTTC. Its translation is CASSQDGRTSGGLPYNEQFF.